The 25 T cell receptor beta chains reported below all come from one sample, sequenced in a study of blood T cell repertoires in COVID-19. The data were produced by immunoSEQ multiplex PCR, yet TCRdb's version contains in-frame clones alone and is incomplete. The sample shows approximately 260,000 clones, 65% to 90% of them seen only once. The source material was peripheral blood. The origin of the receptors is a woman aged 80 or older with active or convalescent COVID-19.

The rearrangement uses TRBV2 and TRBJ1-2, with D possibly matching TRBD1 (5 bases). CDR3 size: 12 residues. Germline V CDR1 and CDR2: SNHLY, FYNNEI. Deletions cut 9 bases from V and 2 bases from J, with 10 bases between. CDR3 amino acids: CASSGENYGYTF. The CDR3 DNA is TGTGCCAGTTCGGGGGAAAACTATGGCTACACCTTC.

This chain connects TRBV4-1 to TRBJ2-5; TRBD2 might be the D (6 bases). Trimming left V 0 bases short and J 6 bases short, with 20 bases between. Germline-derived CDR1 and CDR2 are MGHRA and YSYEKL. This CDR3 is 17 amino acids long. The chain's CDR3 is CASSQEGLPLREQTQYF. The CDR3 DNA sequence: TGCGCCAGCAGCCAAGAAGGTTTACCTCTCCGGGAGCAGACCCAGTACTTC.

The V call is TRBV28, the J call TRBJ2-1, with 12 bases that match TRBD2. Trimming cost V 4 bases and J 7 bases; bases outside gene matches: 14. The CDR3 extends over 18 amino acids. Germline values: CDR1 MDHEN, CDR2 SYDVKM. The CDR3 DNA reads TGTGCCAGCAGTTCCGCCAGATCTAGCGGGAGGGCGTGGAATGAGCAGTTCTTC. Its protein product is CASSSARSSGRAWNEQFF.

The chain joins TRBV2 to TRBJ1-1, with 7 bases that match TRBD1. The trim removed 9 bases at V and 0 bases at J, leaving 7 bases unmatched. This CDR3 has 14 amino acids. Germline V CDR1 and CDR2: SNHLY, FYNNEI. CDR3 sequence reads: CASEGQLMNTEAFF. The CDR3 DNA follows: TGTGCCAGTGAGGGACAGCTCATGAACACTGAAGCTTTCTTT. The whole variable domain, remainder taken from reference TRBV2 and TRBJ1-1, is EPEVTQTPSHQVTQMGQEVILRCVPISNHLYFYWYRQILGQKVEFLVSFYNNEISEKSEIFDDQFSVERPDGSNFTLKIRSTKLEDSAMYFCASEGQLMNTEAFFGQGTRLTVV.

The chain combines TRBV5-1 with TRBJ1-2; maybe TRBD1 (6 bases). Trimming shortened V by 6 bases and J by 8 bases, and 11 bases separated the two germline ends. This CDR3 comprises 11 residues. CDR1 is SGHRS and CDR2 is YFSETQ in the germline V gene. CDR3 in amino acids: CASTGDGGYTF. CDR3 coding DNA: TGCGCCAGCACAGGGGATGGGGGCTACACCTTC.

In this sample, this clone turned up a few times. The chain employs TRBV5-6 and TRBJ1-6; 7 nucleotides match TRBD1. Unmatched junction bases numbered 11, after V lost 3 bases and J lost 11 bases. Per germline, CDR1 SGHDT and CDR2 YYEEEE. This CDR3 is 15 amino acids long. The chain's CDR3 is CASSSRQGIFPPLHF. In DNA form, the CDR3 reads TGTGCCAGCAGCTCCAGACAGGGTATCTTTCCACCCCTCCACTTT.

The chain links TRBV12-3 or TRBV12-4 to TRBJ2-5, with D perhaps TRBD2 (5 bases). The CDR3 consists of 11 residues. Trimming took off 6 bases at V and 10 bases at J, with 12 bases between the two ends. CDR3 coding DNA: TGTGCCAGCAGCCGTACACGGGACCAGTACTTC. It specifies CASSRTRDQYF.

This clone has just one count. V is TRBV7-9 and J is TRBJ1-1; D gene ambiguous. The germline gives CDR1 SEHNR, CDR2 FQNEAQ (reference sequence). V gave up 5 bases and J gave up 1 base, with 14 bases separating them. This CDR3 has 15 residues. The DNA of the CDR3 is TGTGCCAGCAGCCCGCACACGGGGAAGAACACTGAAGCTTTCTTT. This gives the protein CASSPHTGKNTEAFF.

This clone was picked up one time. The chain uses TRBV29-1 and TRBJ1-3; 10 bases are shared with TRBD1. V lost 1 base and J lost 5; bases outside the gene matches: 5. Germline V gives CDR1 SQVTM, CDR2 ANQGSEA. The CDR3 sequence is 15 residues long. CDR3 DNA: TGCAGCGTTGAAGGACAGGGGGCTTTTAGAAACACCATATATTTT. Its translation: CSVEGQGAFRNTIYF.

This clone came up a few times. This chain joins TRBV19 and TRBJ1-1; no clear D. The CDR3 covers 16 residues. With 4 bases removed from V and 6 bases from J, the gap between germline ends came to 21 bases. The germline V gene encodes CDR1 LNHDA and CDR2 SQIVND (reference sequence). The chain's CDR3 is CASSNIPESGVPEAFF. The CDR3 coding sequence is TGTGCCAGTAGTAACATCCCGGAAAGTGGAGTCCCTGAAGCTTTCTTT.

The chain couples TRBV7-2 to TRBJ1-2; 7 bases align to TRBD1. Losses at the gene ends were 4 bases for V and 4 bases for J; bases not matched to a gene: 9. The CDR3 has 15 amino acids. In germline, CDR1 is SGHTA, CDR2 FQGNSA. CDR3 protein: CASSSSGQASYGYTF. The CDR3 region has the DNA TGTGCCAGCAGCTCATCAGGACAGGCTTCCTATGGCTACACCTTC.

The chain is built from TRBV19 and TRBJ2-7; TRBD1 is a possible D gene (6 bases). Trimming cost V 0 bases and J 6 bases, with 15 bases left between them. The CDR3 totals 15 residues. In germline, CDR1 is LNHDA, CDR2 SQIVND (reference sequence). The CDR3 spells CASSIDGQGIGEQYF. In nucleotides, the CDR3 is TGTGCCAGTAGTATAGATGGGCAGGGGATCGGCGAGCAGTACTTC.

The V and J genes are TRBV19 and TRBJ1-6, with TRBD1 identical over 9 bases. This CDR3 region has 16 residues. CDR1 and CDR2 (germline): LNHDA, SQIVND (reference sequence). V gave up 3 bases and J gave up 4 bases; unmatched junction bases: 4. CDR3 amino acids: CASSMDRGQYNSPLHF. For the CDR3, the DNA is TGTGCCAGTAGTATGGACAGGGGACAATATAATTCACCCCTCCACTTT.

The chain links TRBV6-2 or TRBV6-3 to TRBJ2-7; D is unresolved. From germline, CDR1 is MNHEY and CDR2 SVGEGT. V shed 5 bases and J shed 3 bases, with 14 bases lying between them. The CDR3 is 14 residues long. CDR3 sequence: CASSVPQLLYEQYF. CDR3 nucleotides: TGTGCCAGCAGTGTCCCGCAGTTGCTCTACGAGCAGTACTTC.

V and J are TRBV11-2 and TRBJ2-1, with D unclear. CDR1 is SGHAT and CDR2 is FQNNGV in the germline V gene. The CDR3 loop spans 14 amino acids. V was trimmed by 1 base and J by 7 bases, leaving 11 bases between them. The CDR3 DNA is TGTGCCAGCAGCTTAGCATCAGGTTGGAATGAGCAGTTCTTC. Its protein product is CASSLASGWNEQFF.

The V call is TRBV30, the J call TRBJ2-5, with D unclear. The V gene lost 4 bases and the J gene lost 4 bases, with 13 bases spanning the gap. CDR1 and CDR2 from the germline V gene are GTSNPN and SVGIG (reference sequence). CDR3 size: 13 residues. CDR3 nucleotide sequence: TGTGCCTGGACACCCCTGACGGGAGAGACCCAGTACTTC. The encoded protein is CAWTPLTGETQYF.

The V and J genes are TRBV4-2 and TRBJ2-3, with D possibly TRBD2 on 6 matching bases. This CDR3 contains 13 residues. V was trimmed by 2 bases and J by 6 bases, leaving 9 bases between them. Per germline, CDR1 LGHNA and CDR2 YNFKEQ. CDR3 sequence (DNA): TGTGCCAGCAGCCAATCTCGGGGGGATACGCAGTATTTT. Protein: CASSQSRGDTQYF.

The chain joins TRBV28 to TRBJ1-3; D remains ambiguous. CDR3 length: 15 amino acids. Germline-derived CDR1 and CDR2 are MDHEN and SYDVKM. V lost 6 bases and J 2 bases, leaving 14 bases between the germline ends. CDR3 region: CASSPPRRTGNTIYF. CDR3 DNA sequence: TGTGCCAGCAGCCCGCCCCGGCGGACTGGAAACACCATATATTTT.

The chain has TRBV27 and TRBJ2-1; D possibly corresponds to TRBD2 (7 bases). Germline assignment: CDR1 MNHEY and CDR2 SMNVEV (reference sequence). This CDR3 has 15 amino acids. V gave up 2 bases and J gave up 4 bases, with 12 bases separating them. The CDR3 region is CASSLRGAEYNEQFF. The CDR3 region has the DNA TGTGCCAGCAGTTTACGGGGGGCTGAGTACAATGAGCAGTTCTTC.

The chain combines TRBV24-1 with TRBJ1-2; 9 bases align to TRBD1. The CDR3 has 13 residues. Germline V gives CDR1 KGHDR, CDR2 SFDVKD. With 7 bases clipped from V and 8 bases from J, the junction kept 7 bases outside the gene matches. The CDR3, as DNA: TGTGCCACCAGCCCGGGACAGGGAGGCGGCTACACCTTC. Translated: CATSPGQGGGYTF.

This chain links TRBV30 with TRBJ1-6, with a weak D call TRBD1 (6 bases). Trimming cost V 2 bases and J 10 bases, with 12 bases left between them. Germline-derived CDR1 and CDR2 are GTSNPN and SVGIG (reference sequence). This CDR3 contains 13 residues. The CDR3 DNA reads TGTGCCTGGAGTTCAGGGGTGGCCTCACCCCTCCACTTT. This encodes CAWSSGVASPLHF.

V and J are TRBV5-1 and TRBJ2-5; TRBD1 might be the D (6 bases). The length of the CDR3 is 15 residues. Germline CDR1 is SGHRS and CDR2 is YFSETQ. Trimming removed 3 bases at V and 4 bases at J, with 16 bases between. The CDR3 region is CASSSGTQGAETQYF. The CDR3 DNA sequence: TGCGCCAGCAGCTCGGGGACACAGGGAGCAGAGACCCAGTACTTC. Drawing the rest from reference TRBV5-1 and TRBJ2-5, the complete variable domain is KAGVTQTPRYLIKTRGQQVTLSCSPISGHRSVSWYQQTPGQGLQFLFEYFSETQRNKGNFPGRFSGRQFSNSRSEMNVSTLELGDSALYLCASSSGTQGAETQYFGPGTRLLVL.

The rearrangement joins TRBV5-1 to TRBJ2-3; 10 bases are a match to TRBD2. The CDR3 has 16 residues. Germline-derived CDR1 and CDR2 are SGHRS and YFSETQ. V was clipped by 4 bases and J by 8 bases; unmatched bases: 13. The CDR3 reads CASSPLGAGGLFTQYF. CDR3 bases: TGCGCCAGCAGCCCCCTCGGAGCGGGAGGGCTGTTTACGCAGTATTTT.

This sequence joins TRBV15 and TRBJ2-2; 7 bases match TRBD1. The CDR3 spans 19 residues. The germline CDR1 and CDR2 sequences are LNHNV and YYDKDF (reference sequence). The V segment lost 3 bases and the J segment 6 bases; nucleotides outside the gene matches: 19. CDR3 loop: CATSSTLHSRRQGAGELFF. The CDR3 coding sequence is TGTGCCACCAGCAGCACCCTCCACTCCCGGAGACAGGGTGCCGGGGAGCTGTTTTTT.

The CDR3 spells CASSNKQTLAQETQYF. DNA of the CDR3: TGTGCCAGCAGCAACAAGCAAACCCTCGCCCAAGAGACCCAGTACTTC. The rearrangement joins TRBV21-1 to TRBJ2-5; no DNA check was done on the table's D call, TRBD2. TRBV21-1 is reported as a pseudogene. The CDR3 length is 16 residues.